One TCR beta chain is described in this entry. Sequencing was performed with immunoSEQ multiplex PCR; in TCRdb, only in-frame clones are kept and a portion is missing. The sample includes about 36,000 clones, 90% to 95% seen only once; the top ten take about 0.45%. This sample is drawn from a study of T cell changes during pregnancy in multiple sclerosis. From germline, CDR1 is SGHRS and CDR2 YFSETQ. The germline V and J ends were trimmed by 0 bases and 0 bases, with 10 bases remaining between them. The CDR3 consists of 17 residues. The J gene is TRBJ2-6, the V gene TRBV5-1; tentatively, D is TRBD1 (5 bases). The source was CD4+ T cells from peripheral blood mononuclear cells, collected in the second trimester of pregnancy. This clonotype was sampled from a female donor in good health, enrolled as a control in a pregnancy study. In nucleotides, the CDR3 is TGCGCCAGCAGCTTGGCCGCAGGGATCTCTGGGGCCAACGTCCTGACTTTC. Encoded protein: CASSLAAGISGANVLTF.